The clone carrying this T cell receptor (beta chain) was observed a few times. Its antigen is unknown. Sorted cells reached over 95% purity in every population. This entry comes from a study of beta chain features in type 1 diabetes. Overall study results and limits: When Type 1 diabetes patients were examined, their TCRB CDR3s proved moderately but significantly shorter in all four CD4+ subsets. More deletions and fewer insertions at VDJ junctions were found in patients with type 1 diabetes.

Reverse transcribing all isolated RNA meant expressed TCRB transcripts were sequenced. TCRdb's copy holds only in-frame clones and misses some; the assay was immunoSEQ multiplex PCR. The data hold 200,000 to 250,000 clones, with about 15% observed a single time. Germline V CDR1 and CDR2: SGHRS, YFSETQ. The CDR3 spans 16 residues. V was shortened by 3 bases and J by 5 bases, with 20 bases between the two germline ends. This chain connects TRBV5-1 to TRBJ1-2; TRBD1 might be the D (6 bases). The sequence was obtained from a man aged 25-40 years with type 1 diabetes. The specimen was naive CD4+ T cells from blood. This chain's CDR3 is CASSSTGSSRVYGYTF. For the CDR3, the DNA is TGCGCCAGCAGCTCCACAGGGTCGTCGAGGGTTTATGGCTACACCTTC.